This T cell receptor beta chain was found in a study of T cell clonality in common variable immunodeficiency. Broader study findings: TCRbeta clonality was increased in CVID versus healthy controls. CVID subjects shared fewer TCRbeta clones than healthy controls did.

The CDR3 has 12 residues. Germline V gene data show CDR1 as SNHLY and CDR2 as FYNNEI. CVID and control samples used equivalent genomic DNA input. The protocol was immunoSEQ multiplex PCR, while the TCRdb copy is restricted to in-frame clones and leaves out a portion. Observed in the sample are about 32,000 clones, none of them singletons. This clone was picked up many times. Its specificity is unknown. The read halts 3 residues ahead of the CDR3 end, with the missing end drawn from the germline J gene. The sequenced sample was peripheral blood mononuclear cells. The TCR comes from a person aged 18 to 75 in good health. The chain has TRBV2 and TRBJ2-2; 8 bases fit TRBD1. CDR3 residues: CASRGTGEKLFF. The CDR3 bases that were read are TGTGCCAGCAGAGGGACAGGTGAAAAG.